This TCR beta chain was profiled in a study of shared clonotypes between healthy human individuals. Germline CDR1 reads LNHDA; CDR2 reads SQIVND (reference sequence). This CDR3 contains 14 residues. The V end was cut by 10 bases, the J end by 0 bases, with 10 bases between. Points from the study as a whole: Specimens sampled were limited to blood, with tissue repertoires likely differing.

A note on this clone: Antigen unknown.

Assay used: immunoSEQ multiplex PCR; TCRdb lists only in-frame clones, some missing. The table has a few million clones, more than 90% seen once. The sequenced sample consisted of naive CD4+ T cells sorted from blood. Stated subset: CD45RA+ positively selected. The TCR originated in a man younger than 30 in good health. The chain links TRBV19 to TRBJ1-6; D gene ambiguous. CDR3: CATHESSYNSPLHF. CDR3 sequence (DNA): TGTGCCACTCACGAGAGCTCCTATAATTCACCCCTCCACTTT.